Given below is one T cell receptor beta chain in context. Profiling relied on immunoSEQ multiplex PCR, and the TCRdb table lists in-frame clones only, not all of them. The sample yields tens of thousands of clones, around 90% seen once. This sample is drawn from a study of T cell changes during pregnancy in multiple sclerosis. J was trimmed by 3 bases and V by 4 bases; bases with no gene match: 6. The CDR3 sequence is 16 residues long. Germline loops: CDR1 SGHTA, CDR2 FQGNSA. The sequencing here drew on CD4+ T cells from peripheral blood mononuclear cells, taken in the first trimester of pregnancy. This sequence joins TRBV7-2 and TRBJ1-3, with TRBD1 matching over 10 bases. This sequence originates from a female donor with multiple sclerosis, enrolled in a pregnancy study. The CDR3 region has the DNA TGTGCCAGCAGCTCCCGCGGGACAGGGGATGGAAACACCATATATTTT. Translation: CASSSRGTGDGNTIYF.